Listed below are T cell receptor beta chains from one sample, sequenced in a study of cytomegalovirus exposure and HLA in healthy donors. Only in-frame clones appear in the TCRdb table, and some are missing; sequencing was by immunoSEQ multiplex PCR. The table lists around 150,000 clones, around 85% of them singletons, with around 4.1% in the top ten. Material for sequencing was PBMCs. The source is a man in his forties or fifties in good health and CMV-seropositive. CDR3s include the opening cysteine and the closing phenylalanine or tryptophan. D genes are given only for firm matches.

V gene	J gene	D gene	CDR3 protein
TRBV30	TRBJ2-6	.	CAWSHSPPLAF
TRBV30	TRBJ1-2	.	CAWRYREGYTF
TRBV30	TRBJ1-1	.	CAWSAISNTEAFF
TRBV11-3	TRBJ1-1	.	CASSLQEYSEAFF
TRBV10-3	TRBJ1-2	.	CAINSGAAFYGYTF
TRBV27	TRBJ1-2	.	CASSLTRGGFLYGYTF
TRBV5-1	TRBJ1-3	.	CASSFSPSSGNTIYF
TRBV9	TRBJ2-7	.	CASSLGAPSYEQYF
TRBV6-1	TRBJ2-5	.	CASSYGQQETQYF
TRBV7-7	TRBJ1-1	.	CASSSQMNTEAFF
TRBV27	TRBJ2-1	TRBD2	CASSLRGTSGRAQNEQFF
TRBV6-5	TRBJ2-7	TRBD1	CASKRDRHYEQYF
TRBV7-3	TRBJ2-5	TRBD1	CASSPGGYQETQYF
TRBV11-2	TRBJ1-2	.	CASSLEGHLYGYTF
TRBV12-5	TRBJ2-7	.	CASGLGVASSYEQYF
TRBV7-9	TRBJ2-5	TRBD1	CASSPSRGRETQYF
TRBV6-5	TRBJ2-2	.	CASTLYPAGELFF
TRBV7-9	TRBJ2-1	TRBD2	CASSSPGTSGSSEQFF
TRBV27	TRBJ2-2	TRBD2	CASSLSAGGYSGELFF
TRBV30	TRBJ1-1	TRBD1	CARDRVNTEAFF
TRBV19	TRBJ1-3	.	CASSQGFSGNTIYF
TRBV18	TRBJ1-1	TRBD1	CASSPQGGNTEAFF
TRBV7-9	TRBJ2-4	.	CASSLTGTKNIQYF
TRBV11-2	TRBJ1-5	.	CASSVQVNSNQPQHF
TRBV5-1	TRBJ2-1	.	CASSLGTGNYNEQFF